The clone carrying this T cell receptor beta chain has just a few counts. This record comes from a study of identical twins. TCRdb passed the 5' RACE reads through MiXCR, listing each CDR3 protein once. The data show roughly 260,000 distinct CDR3 sequences, about 14% seen once. Germline assignment: CDR1 MNHNS and CDR2 SASEGT. V lost 4 bases to trimming and J lost 9 bases; unmatched junction nucleotides: 8. The CDR3 totals 15 residues. The origin of this receptor is a woman younger than 30 in good health. Sample: memory (CD45RO+) T cells sorted from blood. The chain employs TRBV6-1 and TRBJ1-6, with TRBD1 identical over 8 bases. CDR3 amino acids: CASSATGTGASPLHF. The CDR3 nucleotides read TGTGCCAGCAGTGCGACCGGGACAGGCGCTTCACCCCTCCACTTT.